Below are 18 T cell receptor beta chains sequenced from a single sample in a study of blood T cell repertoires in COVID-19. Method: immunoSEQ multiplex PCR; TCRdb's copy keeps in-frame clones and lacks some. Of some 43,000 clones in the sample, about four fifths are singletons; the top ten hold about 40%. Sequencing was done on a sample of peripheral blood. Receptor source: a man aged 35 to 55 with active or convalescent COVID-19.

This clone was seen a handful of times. CDR3 region: CASSIDLTGGGQFF. CDR3 sequence (DNA): TGTGCCAGTAGTATAGATCTAACGGGAGGTGGGCAGTTCTTC. This rearrangement joins TRBV19 to TRBJ2-1; 7 bases fit TRBD2. With V trimmed by 0 bases and J by 12 bases, 8 bases remained unmatched. This CDR3 region has 14 residues. Germline CDR1 is LNHDA and CDR2 is SQIVND (reference sequence).

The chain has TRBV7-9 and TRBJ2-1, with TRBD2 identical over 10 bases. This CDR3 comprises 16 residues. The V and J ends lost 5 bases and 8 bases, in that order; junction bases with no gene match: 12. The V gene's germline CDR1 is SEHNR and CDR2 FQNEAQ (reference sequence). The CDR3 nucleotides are TGTGCCAGCAGCCTCCTCTCGAGCGGGGGGGATGATGAGCAGTTCTTC. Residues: CASSLLSSGGDDEQFF. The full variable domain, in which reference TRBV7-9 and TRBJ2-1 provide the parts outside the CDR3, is DTGVSQNPRHKITKRGQNVTFRCDPISEHNRLYWYRQTLGQGPEFLTYFQNEAQLEKSRLLSDRFSAERPKGSFSTLEIQRTEQGDSAMYLCASSLLSSGGDDEQFFGPGTRLTVL.

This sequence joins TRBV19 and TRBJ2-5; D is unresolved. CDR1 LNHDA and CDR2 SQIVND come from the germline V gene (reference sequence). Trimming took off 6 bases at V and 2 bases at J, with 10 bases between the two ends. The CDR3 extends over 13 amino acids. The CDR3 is CASSLSPQETQYF. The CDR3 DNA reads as TGTGCCAGTAGCCTTAGTCCGCAAGAGACCCAGTACTTC.

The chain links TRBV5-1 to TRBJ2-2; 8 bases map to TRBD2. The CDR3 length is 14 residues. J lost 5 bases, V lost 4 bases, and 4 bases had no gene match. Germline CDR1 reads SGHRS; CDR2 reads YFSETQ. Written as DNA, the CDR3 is TGCGCCAGCAGCGCGGGAGGACAAACCGGGGAGCTGTTTTTT. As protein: CASSAGGQTGELFF.

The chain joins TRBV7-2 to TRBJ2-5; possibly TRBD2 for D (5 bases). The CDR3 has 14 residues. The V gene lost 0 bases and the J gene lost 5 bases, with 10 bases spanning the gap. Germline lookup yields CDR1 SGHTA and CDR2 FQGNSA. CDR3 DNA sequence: TGTGCCAGCAGCTTAGCCGGGCCGGGGGAGACCCAGTACTTC. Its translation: CASSLAGPGETQYF.

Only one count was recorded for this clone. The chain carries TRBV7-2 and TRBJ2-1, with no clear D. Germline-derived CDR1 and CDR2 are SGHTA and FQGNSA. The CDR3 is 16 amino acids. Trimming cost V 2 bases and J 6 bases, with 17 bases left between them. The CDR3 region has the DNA TGTGCCAGCAGCTTATCCGGTCCGGGTAATACCAATGAGCAGTTCTTC. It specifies CASSLSGPGNTNEQFF.

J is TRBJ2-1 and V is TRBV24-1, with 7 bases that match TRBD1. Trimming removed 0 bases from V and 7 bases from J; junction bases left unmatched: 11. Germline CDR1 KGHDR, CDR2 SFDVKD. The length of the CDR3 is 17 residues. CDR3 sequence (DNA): TGTGCCACCAGTGATTTGCAGCCGGGACAGATGGGGAATGAGCAGTTCTTC. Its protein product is CATSDLQPGQMGNEQFF.

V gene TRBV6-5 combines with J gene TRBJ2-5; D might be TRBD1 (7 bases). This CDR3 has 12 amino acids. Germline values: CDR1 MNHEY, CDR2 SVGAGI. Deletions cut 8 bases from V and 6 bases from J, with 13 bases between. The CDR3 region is CASQGGSKTQYF. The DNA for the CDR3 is TGTGCCAGCCAGGGGGGCTCGAAGACCCAGTACTTC.

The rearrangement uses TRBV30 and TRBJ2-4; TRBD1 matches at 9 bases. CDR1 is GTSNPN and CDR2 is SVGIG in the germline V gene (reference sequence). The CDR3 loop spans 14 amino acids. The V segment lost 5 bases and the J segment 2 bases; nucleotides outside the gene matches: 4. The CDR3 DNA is TGTGCCTGGGTCGGGACAGGGACCAAAAACATTCAGTACTTC. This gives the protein CAWVGTGTKNIQYF.

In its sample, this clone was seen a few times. CDR3 in DNA: TGTGCCTGGAGACTAGCGGGGAAGAACACCGGGGAGCTGTTTTTT. Amino acid sequence: CAWRLAGKNTGELFF. The chain recombines TRBV30 with TRBJ2-2; 10 bases line up with TRBD2. After removal of 3 bases from V and 1 base from J, the junction contained 2 bases not matched to a gene. Germline V gives CDR1 GTSNPN, CDR2 SVGIG (reference sequence). The CDR3 loop spans 15 amino acids.

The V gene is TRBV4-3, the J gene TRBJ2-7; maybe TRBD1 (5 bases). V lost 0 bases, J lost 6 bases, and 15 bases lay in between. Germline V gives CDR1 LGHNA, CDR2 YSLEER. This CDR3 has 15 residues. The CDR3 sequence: CASSQDYGHPFEQYF. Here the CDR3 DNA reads TGCGCCAGCAGCCAAGATTATGGACATCCTTTCGAGCAGTACTTC.

CDR3 amino acids: CASSLGLKETQYF. The CDR3 nucleotides are TGTGCCAGCAGTTTAGGACTTAAAGAGACCCAGTACTTC. This chain connects TRBV12-3 or TRBV12-4 to TRBJ2-5; D gene uncertain. The V end was cut by 1 base, the J end by 3 bases, with 6 bases between. This CDR3 comprises 13 residues.

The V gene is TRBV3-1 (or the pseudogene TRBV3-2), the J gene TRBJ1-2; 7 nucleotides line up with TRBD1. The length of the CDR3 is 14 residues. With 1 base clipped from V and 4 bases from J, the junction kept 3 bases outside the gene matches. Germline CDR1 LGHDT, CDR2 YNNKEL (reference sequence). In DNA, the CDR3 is TGTGCCAGCAGCCAAGCCTGGACAGGCTATGGCTACACCTTC. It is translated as CASSQAWTGYGYTF.

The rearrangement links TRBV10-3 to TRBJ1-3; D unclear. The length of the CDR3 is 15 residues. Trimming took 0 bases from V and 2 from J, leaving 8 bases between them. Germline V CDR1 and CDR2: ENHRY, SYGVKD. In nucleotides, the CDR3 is TGTGCCATCAGTGAGTCGGGAGGACCTGGAAACACCATATATTTT. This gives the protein CAISESGGPGNTIYF.

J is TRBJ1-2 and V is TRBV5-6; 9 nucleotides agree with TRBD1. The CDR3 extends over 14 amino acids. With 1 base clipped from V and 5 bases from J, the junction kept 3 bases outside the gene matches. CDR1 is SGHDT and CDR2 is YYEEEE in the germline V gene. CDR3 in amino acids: CASSLTGGGYGYTF. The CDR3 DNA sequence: TGTGCCAGCAGCTTGACAGGGGGCGGATATGGCTACACCTTC.

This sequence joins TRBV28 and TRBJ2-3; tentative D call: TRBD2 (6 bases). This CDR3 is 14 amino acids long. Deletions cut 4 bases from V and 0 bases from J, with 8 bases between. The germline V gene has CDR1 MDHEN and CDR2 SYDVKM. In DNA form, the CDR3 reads TGTGCCAGCAGTTCTGGGGGGAGCACAGATACGCAGTATTTT. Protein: CASSSGGSTDTQYF.

This chain's CDR3 is CSVGPSAYSNTGELFF. The CDR3 nucleotides are TGCAGCGTTGGCCCTAGCGCCTACTCGAACACCGGGGAGCTGTTTTTT. The chain combines TRBV29-1 with TRBJ2-2, with a weak D call TRBD2 (6 bases). The V and J ends lost 4 bases and 0 bases respectively, with 15 bases between them. This CDR3 contains 16 residues. Germline CDR1 is SQVTM and CDR2 is ANQGSEA.

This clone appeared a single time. CDR3 coding DNA: TGTGCCAGCACCACAGGGCCTGGAAACACCATATATTTT. This codes for CASTTGPGNTIYF. The chain links TRBV25-1 to TRBJ1-3, with a possible D match to TRBD1 (6 bases). The V end was cut by 7 bases, the J end by 2 bases, with 9 bases between. CDR1 MGHDK and CDR2 SYGVNS come from the germline V gene. The CDR3 covers 13 residues.